These 2 T cell receptor beta chains were all obtained from the same sample, sequenced in a study of blood T cell repertoires in COVID-19. The table came from immunoSEQ multiplex PCR; TCRdb's copy has only in-frame clones and leaves some out. This table has 450,000 to 500,000 clones, 70% to 90% appearing once. The sequencing sample was made of peripheral blood. The receptors stem from a human donor in a cohort sampled during active COVID-19.

This rearrangement joins TRBV3-1 (or the pseudogene TRBV3-2) to TRBJ2-7, with D maybe TRBD2 (5 bases). V was cut by 4 bases and J by 3 bases, with 13 bases left in between. The CDR3 has 14 residues. CDR1 LGHDT and CDR2 YNNKEL come from the germline V gene (reference sequence). CDR3 DNA sequence: TGTGCCAGCAGCCTCCAGGCGGGTCACTACGAGCAGTACTTC. This translates into CASSLQAGHYEQYF.

V is TRBV28 and J is TRBJ1-2, with D possibly matching TRBD1 (5 bases). The V end lost 5 bases, the J end lost 4 bases, and 17 bases lay between the germline ends. CDR1 and CDR2 (germline): MDHEN, SYDVKM. This CDR3 has 15 residues. The CDR3: CASSVPTDRFYGYTF. CDR3 nucleotide sequence: TGTGCCAGCAGTGTACCGACAGACCGGTTCTATGGCTACACCTTC.